This is a list of T cell receptor beta chains from one sample in a study of long-term antiretroviral therapy in people with HIV. Profiling relied on immunoSEQ multiplex PCR, and the TCRdb table lists in-frame clones only, not all of them. The sample consists of about 20,000 clones, nearly 95% of them appearing once. The sample here was unsorted PBMCs, taken 4.4 years after starting antiretroviral therapy. The receptors originated from a woman between 45 and 65 years old with HIV. Each CDR3 is given with its conserved first and last residue. A D gene is named only where the DNA matches it firmly. Clone size appears in some rows only: once, few, many, or a class for an expanded clone.

j_call d_call clone_size v_call cdr3_aa cdr3_nt
TRBJ2-3 - - TRBV7-3 CASSDLGQFTDTQYF TGTGCCAGCAGCGACCTTGGACAGTTCACAGATACGCAGTATTTT
TRBJ1-6 - - TRBV7-9 CASSLGGGKGSNSPLHF TGTGCCAGCAGCTTAGGGGGAGGGAAGGGGAGCAATTCACCCCTCCACTTT
TRBJ2-7 - - TRBV7-2 CASSPRAVGGHEQYF TGTGCCAGCAGCCCGAGGGCAGTTGGGGGTCACGAGCAGTACTTC
TRBJ2-4 TRBD1 - TRBV7-9 CASSWRQGDIQYF TGTGCCAGCAGCTGGCGACAGGGGGACATTCAGTACTTC
TRBJ2-7 TRBD1 - TRBV9 CASSPRQGGYEQYF TGTGCCAGCAGCCCCAGACAGGGGGGGTACGAGCAGTACTTC
TRBJ1-2 - - TRBV5-5 CASTLGWGEANYGYTF TGTGCCAGCACCCTAGGCTGGGGGGAGGCTAACTATGGCTACACCTTC
TRBJ2-1 TRBD1 - TRBV5-1 CASSTGTGRTYNEQFF TGCGCCAGCAGTACCGGGACAGGGCGCACCTACAATGAGCAGTTCTTC
TRBJ2-1 - - TRBV11-2 CASSAYGQKGGRHNEQFF TGTGCCAGCAGCGCCTATGGACAAAAGGGGGGGCGGCACAATGAGCAGTTCTTC
TRBJ1-3 - - TRBV25-1 CASSESRSSSGNTIYF TGTGCCAGCAGTGAATCCCGCTCGAGCTCTGGAAACACCATATATTTT
TRBJ1-1 - - TRBV4-2 CASSQGGGDMNTEAFF TGTGCCAGCAGCCAAGGGGGAGGCGACATGAACACTGAAGCTTTCTTT
TRBJ1-6 - - TRBV5-4 CASSLRTDNSPLHF TGTGCCAGCAGCCTCCGGACAGACAATTCACCCCTCCACTTT
TRBJ1-4 - - TRBV5-1 CASSLEVQANEKLFF TGCGCCAGCAGCTTGGAAGTACAAGCTAATGAAAAACTGTTTTTT
TRBJ2-1 TRBD2 few TRBV19 CASSIDPSGGANEQFF TGTGCCAGTAGTATAGACCCAAGCGGGGGGGCGAATGAGCAGTTCTTC
TRBJ2-5 - - TRBV21-1 CASEAARGLPETQYF TGTGCCAGCGAGGCGGCCCGGGGGCTTCCGGAGACCCAGTACTTC
TRBJ1-2 - - TRBV6-1 CASSVAGRDYGYTF TGTGCCAGCAGTGTTGCGGGGAGGGACTATGGCTACACCTTC
TRBJ1-5 TRBD1 once TRBV12-5 CASGKGQGDQPQHF TGTGCTAGTGGTAAGGGACAGGGAGATCAGCCCCAGCATTTT
TRBJ2-3 - - TRBV2 CASRRGNRDLSTDTQYF TGTGCCAGCAGAAGGGGGAACCGGGACCTCAGCACAGATACGCAGTATTTT
TRBJ2-4 - once TRBV7-8 CASSEIGGNLAKNIQYF TGTGCCAGCAGCGAAATCGGGGGAAACCTAGCCAAAAACATTCAGTACTTC
TRBJ2-2 TRBD2 - TRBV10-2 CASSDELARNTGELFF TGCGCCAGCAGTGATGAACTAGCGCGGAACACCGGGGAGCTGTTTTTT
TRBJ2-3 TRBD2 - TRBV2 CASSDPQTWRGADTQYF TGTGCCAGCAGTGATCCCCAGACCTGGCGGGGGGCAGATACGCAGTATTTT
TRBJ2-2 TRBD2 - TRBV11-3 CASSVSGVGELFF TGTGCCAGCAGCGTTAGCGGGGTCGGGGAGCTGTTTTTT
TRBJ2-1 - - TRBV7-9 CASSLLVVSYNEQFF TGTGCCAGCAGCTTACTAGTAGTGTCCTACAATGAGCAGTTCTTC
TRBJ2-1 - once TRBV11-2 CASSLRAKRNNEQFF TGTGCCAGCAGCTTACGTGCAAAGCGAAACAATGAGCAGTTCTTC
TRBJ2-5 TRBD1 - TRBV5-4 CASSSLPGQGRETQYF TGTGCCAGCAGCTCCCTACCGGGACAGGGACGGGAGACCCAGTACTTC
TRBJ2-7 - - TRBV5-4 CASSPGQHYEQYF TGTGCCAGCAGCCCGGGACAACACTACGAGCAGTACTTC
TRBJ1-2 - - TRBV21-1 CASSRTQVAVNYGYTF TGTGCCAGCAGCAGAACCCAAGTCGCCGTTAACTATGGCTACACCTTC